This T cell receptor (beta chain) was captured in a study of T cell changes during pregnancy in multiple sclerosis. CDR1 is SGHRS and CDR2 is YFSETQ in the germline V gene. CDR3 length: 17 residues. The V end was cut by 0 bases, the J end by 3 bases, with 16 bases between. Assay: immunoSEQ multiplex PCR; the TCRdb copy retains only in-frame clones and omits some. The sample records some 87,000 clones, around 90% being singletons. The sequenced sample was CD4+ T cells from peripheral blood mononuclear cells, obtained before pregnancy. V is TRBV5-1 and J is TRBJ2-1; the D gene is possibly TRBD2 (5 bases). The source is a female donor with multiple sclerosis, enrolled in a pregnancy study. CDR3 DNA sequence: TGCGCCAGCAGCTTGGGTTCAGAGGGTGCCGGCTACAATGAGCAGTTCTTC. It yields the protein CASSLGSEGAGYNEQFF.